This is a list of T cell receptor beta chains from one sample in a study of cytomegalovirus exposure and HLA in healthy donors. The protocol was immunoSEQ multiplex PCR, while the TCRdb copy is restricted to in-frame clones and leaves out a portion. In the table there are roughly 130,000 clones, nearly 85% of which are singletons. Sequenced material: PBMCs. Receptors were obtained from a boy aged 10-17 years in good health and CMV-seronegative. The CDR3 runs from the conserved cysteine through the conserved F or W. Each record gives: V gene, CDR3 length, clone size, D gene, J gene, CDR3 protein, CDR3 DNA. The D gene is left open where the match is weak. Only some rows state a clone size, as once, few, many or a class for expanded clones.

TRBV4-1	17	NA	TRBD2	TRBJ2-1	CASSQVGRTSGGNEQFF	TGCGCCAGCAGCCAAGTCGGGCGGACTAGCGGGGGAAATGAGCAGTTCTTC
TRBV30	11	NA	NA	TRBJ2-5	CAWSVRETQYF	TGTGCCTGGAGTGTTCGAGAGACCCAGTACTTC
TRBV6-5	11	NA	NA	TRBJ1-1	CASSYTGRAFF	TGTGCCAGCAGTTATACAGGGCGCGCTTTCTTT
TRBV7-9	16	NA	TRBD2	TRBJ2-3	CASSSRAGAGTDTQYF	TGTGCCAGCAGCTCTCGGGCGGGAGCGGGGACGGATACGCAGTATTTT
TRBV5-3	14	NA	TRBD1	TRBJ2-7	CARSPRTGYYEQYF	TGTGCCAGAAGCCCGAGGACAGGATACTACGAGCAGTACTTC
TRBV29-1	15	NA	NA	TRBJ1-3	CSVGGTPDSGNTIYF	TGCAGCGTTGGGGGGACACCCGACTCTGGAAACACCATATATTTT
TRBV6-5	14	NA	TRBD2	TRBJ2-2	CASRGGLGTGELFF	TGTGCCAGCAGGGGAGGGTTGGGCACCGGGGAGCTGTTTTTT
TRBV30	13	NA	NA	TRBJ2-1	CAWSASSENEQFF	TGTGCCTGGAGTGCATCTAGCGAAAATGAGCAGTTCTTC
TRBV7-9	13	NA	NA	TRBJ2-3	CASSFEGTDTQYF	TGTGCCAGCAGCTTTGAGGGCACAGATACGCAGTATTTT
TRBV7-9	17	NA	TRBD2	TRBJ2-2	CSSSLGPAGGVTGELFF	TGTTCCAGCAGCTTAGGACCAGCGGGAGGGGTCACCGGGGAGCTGTTTTTT
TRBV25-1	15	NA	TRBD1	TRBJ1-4	CASNGQGGFPEKLFF	TGTGCCAGCAACGGACAGGGCGGCTTCCCTGAAAAACTGTTTTTT
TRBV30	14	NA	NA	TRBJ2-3	CAWSPSTITDTQYF	TGTGCCTGGAGTCCCTCCACTATCACAGATACGCAGTATTTT
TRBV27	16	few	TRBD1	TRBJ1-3	CASSADRGYSGNTIYF	TGTGCCAGCAGTGCCGACAGGGGTTACTCTGGAAACACCATATATTTT
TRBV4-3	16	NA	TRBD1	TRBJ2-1	CASSQLTGSFDNEQFF	TGCGCCAGCAGCCAGTTGACAGGGTCCTTCGACAATGAGCAGTTCTTC
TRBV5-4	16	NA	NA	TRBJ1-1	CASSLLGSGFDAEAFF	TGTGCCAGCAGCTTGTTAGGATCGGGGTTCGACGCTGAAGCTTTCTTT
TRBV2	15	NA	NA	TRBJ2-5	CASPERRRGKETQYF	TGTGCCAGCCCGGAAAGACGGCGGGGCAAGGAGACCCAGTACTTC
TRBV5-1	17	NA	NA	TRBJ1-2	CASSLYFTGVANYGYTF	TGCGCCAGCAGCTTGTACTTTACAGGAGTCGCTAACTATGGCTACACCTTC